This TCR beta chain was profiled in a study of T cell changes during pregnancy in multiple sclerosis. Trimming took 5 bases from V and 5 from J, leaving 10 bases between them. Per germline, CDR1 SGHRS and CDR2 YFSETQ. The CDR3 is made up of 12 amino acids. Libraries were prepared by immunoSEQ multiplex PCR; TCRdb keeps only in-frame clonotypes and omits some of them. This table has around 63,000 clones, 90% to 95% appearing once. This sample comprised peripheral blood, obtained in the third trimester of pregnancy. V is TRBV5-1 and J is TRBJ2-5; D unresolved. The clonotype was recovered from a female donor in good health, enrolled as a control in a pregnancy study. The CDR3 sequence is CASSPEHETQYF. The CDR3 bases are TGCGCCAGCAGTCCCGAGCATGAGACCCAGTACTTC.